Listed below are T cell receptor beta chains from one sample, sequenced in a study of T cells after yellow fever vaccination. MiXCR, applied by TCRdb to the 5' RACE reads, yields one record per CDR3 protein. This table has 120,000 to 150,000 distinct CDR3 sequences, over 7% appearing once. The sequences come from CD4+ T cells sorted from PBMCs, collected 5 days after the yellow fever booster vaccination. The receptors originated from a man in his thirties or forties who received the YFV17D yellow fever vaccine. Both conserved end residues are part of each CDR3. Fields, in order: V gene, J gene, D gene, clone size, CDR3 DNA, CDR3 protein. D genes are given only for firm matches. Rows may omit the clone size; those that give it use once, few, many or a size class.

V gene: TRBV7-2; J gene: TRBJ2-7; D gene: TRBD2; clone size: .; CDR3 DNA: TGTGCCAGCAGCTTACCTAGCGGGAGAGGTGAGCAGTACTTC; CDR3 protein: CASSLPSGRGEQYF
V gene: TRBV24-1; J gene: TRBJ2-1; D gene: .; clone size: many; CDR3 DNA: TGTGCCACCAGTGATTCTGGGGGAGTCTCCTACAATGAGCAGTTCTTC; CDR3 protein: CATSDSGGVSYNEQFF
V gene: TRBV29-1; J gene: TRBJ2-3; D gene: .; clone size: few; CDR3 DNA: TGCAGCGTTGAAGAGGCGGCGAGGTGGGGTTTT; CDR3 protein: CSVEEAARWGF
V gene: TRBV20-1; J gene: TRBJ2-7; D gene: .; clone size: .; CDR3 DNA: TGCAGTGCTACGAGGGAGGTATCCTACGAGCAGTACTTC; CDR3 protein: CSATREVSYEQYF
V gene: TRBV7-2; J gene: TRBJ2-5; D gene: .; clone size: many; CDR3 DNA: TGTGCCAGCAGCTCCCGTACGGCAGGAGAAGCGCGGACCCAGTACTTC; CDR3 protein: CASSSRTAGEARTQYF
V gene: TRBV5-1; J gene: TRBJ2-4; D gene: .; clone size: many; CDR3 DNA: TGCGCCTCCCGACACCGGGACATTCAGTACTTC; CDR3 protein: CASRHRDIQYF
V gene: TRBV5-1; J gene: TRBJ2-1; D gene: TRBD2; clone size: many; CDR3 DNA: TGCGCCAGCAGCTTGGGACTAGCGGGAGGGCACAATGAGCAGTTCTTC; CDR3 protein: CASSLGLAGGHNEQFF
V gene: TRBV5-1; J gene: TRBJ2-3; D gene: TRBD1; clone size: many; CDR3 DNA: TGCGCCAGCAGCACCGTACCGGGACAGGGGGCGAGCACAGATACGCAGTATTTT; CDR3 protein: CASSTVPGQGASTDTQYF
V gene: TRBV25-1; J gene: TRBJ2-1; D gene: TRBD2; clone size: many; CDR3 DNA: TGTGCCAGTTCCGGGACTAGCGGGAAGAATGAGCAGTTCTTC; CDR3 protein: CASSGTSGKNEQFF
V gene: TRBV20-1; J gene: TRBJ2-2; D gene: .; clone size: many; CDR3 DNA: TGCAGTGCTAGAAGCCCCGCGGGACTCGCGAACACCGGGGAGCTGTTTTTT; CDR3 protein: CSARSPAGLANTGELFF
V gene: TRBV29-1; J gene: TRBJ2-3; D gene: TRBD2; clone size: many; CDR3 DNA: TGCAGCGTTGAATCTAGCGGGAGGGCCCACTGGGGGAATACGCAGTATTTT; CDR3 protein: CSVESSGRAHWGNTQYF
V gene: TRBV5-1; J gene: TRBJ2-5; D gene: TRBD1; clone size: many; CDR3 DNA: TGCGCCAGCAGCTTGGGCAGGGGGCATGAGACCCAGTACTTC; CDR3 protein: CASSLGRGHETQYF
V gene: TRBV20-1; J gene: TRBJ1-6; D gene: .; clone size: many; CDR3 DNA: TGCAGTGCCTCGGACACTATTGTTTCACCCCTCCACTTT; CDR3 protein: CSASDTIVSPLHF
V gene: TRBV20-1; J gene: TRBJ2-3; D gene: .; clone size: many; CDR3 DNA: TGCAGTGCTAGAGATAGAGGGGCGCAGTATTTT; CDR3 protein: CSARDRGAQYF
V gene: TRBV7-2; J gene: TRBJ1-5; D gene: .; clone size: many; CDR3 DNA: TGTGCCAGCAGCTCCCAGGGAGGGCTCAATCAGCCCCAGCATTTT; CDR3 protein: CASSSQGGLNQPQHF
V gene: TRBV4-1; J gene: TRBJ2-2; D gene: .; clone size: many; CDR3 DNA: TGCGCCAGCAGACGAACTCCCGGGGTAAACACCGGGGAGCTGTTTTTT; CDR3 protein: CASRRTPGVNTGELFF
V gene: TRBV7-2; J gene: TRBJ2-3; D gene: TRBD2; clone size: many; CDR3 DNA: TGTGCCAGCAGCCGCCTACTAGCGGGAGGGTCAGATACGCAGTATTTT; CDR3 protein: CASSRLLAGGSDTQYF
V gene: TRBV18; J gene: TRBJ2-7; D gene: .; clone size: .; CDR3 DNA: TGTGCCAGCTCACGACACGGTGGCTACGAGCAGTACTTC; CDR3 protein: CASSRHGGYEQYF
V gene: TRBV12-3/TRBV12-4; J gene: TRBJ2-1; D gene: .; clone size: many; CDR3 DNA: TGTGCCAGCAAGACTGGTAGCGATCACAATGAGCAGTTCTTC; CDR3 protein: CASKTGSDHNEQFF
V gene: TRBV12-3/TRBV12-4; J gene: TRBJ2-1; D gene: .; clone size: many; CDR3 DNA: TGTGCCAGCAGTTTTACCGGGGGTGAGCAGTTCTTC; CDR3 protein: CASSFTGGEQFF
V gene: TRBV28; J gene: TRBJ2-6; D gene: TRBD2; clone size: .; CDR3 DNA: TGTGCCAGCAGTCGCGGGGGTAACTCTGGGGCCAACGTCCTGACTTTC; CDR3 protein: CASSRGGNSGANVLTF
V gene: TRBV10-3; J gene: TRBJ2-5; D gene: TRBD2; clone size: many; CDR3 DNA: TGTGCCATCAGTGAGGAGGGGACTAGGGGAGAGACCCAGTACTTC; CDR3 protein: CAISEEGTRGETQYF
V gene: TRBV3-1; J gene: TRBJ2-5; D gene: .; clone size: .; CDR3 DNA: TGTGCCAGCAGCCAATTAGGGAGCCAAGAGACCCAGTACTTC; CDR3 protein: CASSQLGSQETQYF
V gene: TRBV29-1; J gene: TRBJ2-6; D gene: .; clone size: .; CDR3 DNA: TGCAGCGCATTGGACGGAAGCTCTGGGGCCAACGTCCTGACTTTC; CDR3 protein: CSALDGSSGANVLTF
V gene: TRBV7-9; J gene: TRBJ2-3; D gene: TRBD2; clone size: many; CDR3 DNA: TGTGCCAGCAGCCTTGGACTAGCGGGAGCAGATACGCAGTATTTT; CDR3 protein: CASSLGLAGADTQYF
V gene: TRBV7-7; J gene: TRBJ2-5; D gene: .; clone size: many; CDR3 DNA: TGTGCTAGCAGCTTAGGGAGGGGGGTGAGCCAAGAGACCCAGTACTTC; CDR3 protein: CASSLGRGVSQETQYF
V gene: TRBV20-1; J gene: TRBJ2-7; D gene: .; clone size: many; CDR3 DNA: TGCAGTGCTAGAGATAGGTCCCGGGGTTTCTACGAGCAGTACTTC; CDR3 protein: CSARDRSRGFYEQYF
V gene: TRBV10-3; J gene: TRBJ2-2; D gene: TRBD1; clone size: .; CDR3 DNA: TGTGCCATCAGTGGACAGGGGATCACCGGGGAGCTGTTTTTT; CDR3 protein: CAISGQGITGELFF
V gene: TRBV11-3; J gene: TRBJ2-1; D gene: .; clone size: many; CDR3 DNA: TGTGCCAGCAGCTTAAGGGGCGGGTTTCGCAATGAGCAGTTCTTC; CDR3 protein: CASSLRGGFRNEQFF
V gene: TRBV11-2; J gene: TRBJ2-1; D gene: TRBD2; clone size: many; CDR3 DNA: TGTGCCAGCAGCTGGACAGGACTAGCGTCTGAGCAGTTCTTC; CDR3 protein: CASSWTGLASEQFF
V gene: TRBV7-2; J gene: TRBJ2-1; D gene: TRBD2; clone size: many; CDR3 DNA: TGTGCCAGCAGTTTATTAGCGGGAGGTAATGAGCAGTTCTTC; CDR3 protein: CASSLLAGGNEQFF